These 29 T cell receptor beta chains were sequenced from one sample in a study of cytomegalovirus exposure and HLA in healthy donors. PCR used 60 Vbeta primers and 13 Jbeta primers. Some clones are missing from TCRdb's copy, which holds only in-frame ones; the method was immunoSEQ multiplex PCR. This table holds about 200,000 clones. Input material: PBMCs. The receptors derive from a boy between 5 and 17 years old in good health and CMV-seronegative.

V is TRBV4-1 and J is TRBJ1-2; TRBD1 matches at 7 bases. In germline, CDR1 is MGHRA, CDR2 YSYEKL. J gave up 10 bases and V 2 bases, and 10 bases lay outside the gene matches. CDR3 size: 14 residues. The CDR3 nucleotides are TGCGCCAGCAGCCAACTGGCCCAGACAGGGCTCTACACCTTC. This encodes CASSQLAQTGLYTF.

The V and J genes are TRBV18 and TRBJ2-5; possible D gene TRBD2, 6 bases. With 3 bases removed from V and 5 bases from J, the gap between germline ends came to 16 bases. CDR3 length equals 15 residues. The germline V gene encodes CDR1 KGHSH and CDR2 LQKENI. The CDR3 DNA reads as TGTGCCAGCTCACCCATCCAGGGTGGGGGGGAGACCCAGTACTTC. This codes for CASSPIQGGGETQYF.

V and J are TRBV11-1 and TRBJ1-1, with unresolved D. The germline CDR1 and CDR2 sequences are SGHAT and FQDESV (reference sequence). This CDR3 comprises 12 residues. V dropped 0 bases and J dropped 10 bases, with 9 bases sitting between them. In DNA form, the CDR3 reads TGTGCCAGCAGCTTAGCGCCGGGTGCAGCTTTCTTT. Protein product: CASSLAPGAAFF.

The chain employs TRBV27 and TRBJ1-5; D is ambiguous. Trimming removed 5 bases from V and 0 bases from J, with 11 bases in between. Per the germline V gene, CDR1 is MNHEY and CDR2 is SMNVEV (reference sequence). The CDR3 extends over 15 amino acids. The CDR3 here is CASSQTGYSNQPQHF. The DNA for the CDR3 is TGTGCCAGCAGTCAAACCGGTTATAGCAATCAGCCCCAGCATTTT.

The chain combines TRBV28 with TRBJ1-2; 12 nucleotides agree with TRBD1. Germline V CDR1 and CDR2: MDHEN, SYDVKM. The CDR3 length is 20 residues. The J segment lost 0 bases and the V segment lost 2 bases, leaving 13 bases of the junction unmatched. CDR3 coding DNA: TGTGCCAGCAGTTTACCGATCCCAGGGACAGGGGGCGAATCTAACTATGGCTACACCTTC. Translating gives CASSLPIPGTGGESNYGYTF.

The chain has TRBV5-6 and TRBJ1-1; 9 positions agree with TRBD1. CDR1 and CDR2 (germline): SGHDT, YYEEEE. Trimming took 4 bases from V and 1 from J; bases not matched to a gene: 8. The CDR3 runs 16 residues. As DNA, the CDR3 is TGTGCCAGCAGCCTTACAGGGGGCGCAGGGAACACTGAAGCTTTCTTT. This translates into CASSLTGGAGNTEAFF.

V is TRBV30 and J is TRBJ1-6; 9 bases fit TRBD1. There are 13 residues in the CDR3. The germline V gene has CDR1 GTSNPN and CDR2 SVGIG (reference sequence). With 5 bases clipped from V and 8 bases from J, the junction kept 4 bases outside the gene matches. The CDR3 here is CAWGGQGHSPLHF. CDR3 bases: TGTGCCTGGGGCGGACAGGGGCATTCACCCCTCCACTTT.

This chain connects TRBV30 to TRBJ1-5; no definite D call. Germline V gene data show CDR1 as GTSNPN and CDR2 as SVGIG (reference sequence). V gave up 2 bases and J gave up 9 bases, with 14 bases separating them. This CDR3 has 13 amino acids. CDR3 bases: TGTGCCTGGAGTCCCCCTCTCGCGGGGCCCCAGCATTTT. Residues: CAWSPPLAGPQHF.

The chain combines TRBV19 with TRBJ1-1; TRBD1 might be the D (5 bases). The CDR3 is 13 amino acids. Trimming removed 9 bases at V and 1 base at J, with 12 bases between. Germline V gene lookup returns CDR1 LNHDA and CDR2 SQIVND (reference sequence). The CDR3 bases are TGTGCCAGCGGGCGGGGGGAGAACACTGAAGCTTTCTTT. Its translation: CASGRGENTEAFF.

V and J are TRBV15 and TRBJ2-7; 9 bases are a match to TRBD1. This CDR3 region has 14 residues. CDR1 and CDR2 from the germline V gene are LNHNV and YYDKDF (reference sequence). V lost 3 bases, J lost 5 bases, and 5 bases stayed unmatched. CDR3: CATSSPGQGNEQYF. The CDR3 nucleotides read TGTGCCACCAGCAGCCCCGGACAGGGGAACGAGCAGTACTTC.

This chain uses TRBV7-9 with TRBJ2-5; tentatively, D is TRBD1 (5 bases). The germline CDR1 and CDR2 sequences are SEHNR and FQNEAQ (reference sequence). This CDR3 contains 14 residues. The germline V and J ends were trimmed by 5 bases and 2 bases, with 12 bases remaining between them. The CDR3 is CASSRTTDQETQYF. DNA of the CDR3: TGTGCCAGCAGCAGGACGACAGATCAAGAGACCCAGTACTTC. Full variable domain (outside the CDR3, taken from reference TRBV7-9 and TRBJ2-5): DTGVSQNPRHKITKRGQNVTFRCDPISEHNRLYWYRQTLGQGPEFLTYFQNEAQLEKSRLLSDRFSAERPKGSFSTLEIQRTEQGDSAMYLCASSRTTDQETQYFGPGTRLLVL.

The V and J genes are TRBV11-2 and TRBJ2-7; TRBD1 matches at 8 bases. V lost 6 bases to trimming and J lost 0 bases; unmatched junction nucleotides: 4. The CDR3 contains 14 residues. Looked up from germline, CDR1 is SGHAT and CDR2 is FQNNGV. Written as DNA, the CDR3 is TGTGCCAGCAGTTACGACAGGGGCTCCTACGAGCAGTACTTC. Translation: CASSYDRGSYEQYF.

The V gene is TRBV6-7, the J gene TRBJ2-5, with D perhaps TRBD1 (6 bases). TRBV6-7 carries the ORF label, with uncertain function. The CDR3 contains 15 residues. The V and J ends lost 0 bases and 5 bases respectively, with 13 bases between them. The CDR3: CASSYSQGNTETQYF. The CDR3 DNA sequence: TGTGCCAGCAGTTACTCCCAGGGGAATACGGAGACCCAGTACTTC.

The chain couples TRBV7-3 to TRBJ1-1; no reliable D call. This CDR3 comprises 18 residues. Per the germline V gene, CDR1 is SGHTA and CDR2 is FQGTGA. The V end lost 5 bases, the J end lost 1 base, and 23 bases lay between the germline ends. CDR3 nucleotide sequence: TGTGCCAGCAGCGCCCAAGGACGTTCGGGATGGGGGAACACTGAAGCTTTCTTT. Translation: CASSAQGRSGWGNTEAFF.

The rearrangement uses TRBV7-2 and TRBJ1-1; perhaps TRBD1 as D (6 bases). CDR1 SGHTA and CDR2 FQGNSA come from the germline V gene. V dropped 2 bases and J dropped 11 bases, with 15 bases sitting between them. CDR3 length: 13 residues. CDR3 sequence (DNA): TGTGCCAGCAGCTTAAGCCAGGGGCTATACGCTTTCTTT. Translation: CASSLSQGLYAFF.

The J gene is TRBJ2-5, the V gene TRBV6-5; a weak D match, TRBD1 (5 bases). CDR1 is MNHEY, CDR2 SVGAGI, per germline. The germline V and J ends were trimmed by 0 bases and 2 bases, with 7 bases remaining between them. The CDR3 has 14 amino acids. CDR3 sequence (DNA): TGTGCCAGCAGTTACTCGACAGCTCAAGAGACCCAGTACTTC. This translates into CASSYSTAQETQYF.

The chain carries TRBV7-8 and TRBJ2-1; D unclear. V was pared by 1 base and J by 7 bases, with 8 bases between. The length of the CDR3 is 13 residues. In germline, CDR1 is SGHVS, CDR2 FQNEAQ. CDR3 nucleotides: TGTGCCAGCAGCTTAGGTTCCCGGAATGAGCAGTTCTTC. Residues: CASSLGSRNEQFF.

V gene TRBV29-1 combines with J gene TRBJ1-5; D might be TRBD1 (5 bases). Germline CDR1 is SQVTM and CDR2 is ANQGSEA. The CDR3 extends over 12 amino acids. Trimming took 6 bases from V and 4 from J, leaving 10 bases between them. In nucleotides, the CDR3 is TGCAGCGTGGGGGACTGGAATCAGCCCCAGCATTTT. Its translation: CSVGDWNQPQHF.

The chain employs TRBV7-2 and TRBJ2-5, with TRBD2 as a possible D gene (7 bases). V lost 1 base to trimming and J lost 1 base, with 10 bases between them. The CDR3 length is 15 residues. Germline CDR1 is SGHTA and CDR2 is FQGNSA. The CDR3 reads CASSLGGGPQETQYF. In nucleotides, the CDR3 is TGTGCCAGCAGCTTAGGGGGGGGCCCCCAAGAGACCCAGTACTTC.

The V and J genes are TRBV4-1 and TRBJ2-7, with 7 bases aligning to TRBD1. The CDR3 length is 14 residues. The germline V gene encodes CDR1 MGHRA and CDR2 YSYEKL. With V trimmed by 2 bases and J by 6 bases, 7 bases remained unmatched. The CDR3 DNA reads TGCGCCAGCAGCCAACCCCGGACAGGTCGCGAGCAGTACTTC. Amino acid sequence: CASSQPRTGREQYF.

The genes are TRBV6-1 and TRBJ1-2, with 8 bases lining up with TRBD1. The CDR3 contains 14 residues. Germline CDR1 is MNHNS and CDR2 is SASEGT. V trimming: 4 bases; J trimming: 3 bases; junction bases outside the gene matches: 4. CDR3 region: CASSVLDRDYGYTF. CDR3 nucleotides: TGTGCCAGCAGTGTACTGGACAGGGACTATGGCTACACCTTC.

This chain links TRBV9 with TRBJ1-2; D gene ambiguous. Trimming left V 1 base short and J 11 bases short, with 15 bases between. CDR3 length: 13 residues. Germline CDR1 and CDR2: SGDLS and YYNGEE. Written as DNA, the CDR3 is TGTGCCAGCAGCGTACATGAGGGCAGCGGATACACCTTC. This translates into CASSVHEGSGYTF.

In DNA, the CDR3 is TGTGCCAGCAGCGCCCGCCCGGACGAGCAGTACTTC. Protein product: CASSARPDEQYF. V is TRBV5-6 and J is TRBJ2-7; D is uncertain. The V gene's germline CDR1 is SGHDT and CDR2 YYEEEE. Deletions cut 4 bases from V and 5 bases from J, with 10 bases between. The CDR3 is 12 amino acids.

The V call is TRBV9, the J call TRBJ2-3, with 7 bases that match TRBD2. Germline loops: CDR1 SGDLS, CDR2 YYNGEE. With V trimmed by 0 bases and J by 5 bases, 9 bases remained unmatched. The CDR3 length is 16 residues. CDR3 sequence (DNA): TGTGCCAGCAGCGTAGTGGGTCGGACTAGTGGAGATACGCAGTATTTT. Its protein product is CASSVVGRTSGDTQYF.

The genes are TRBV7-9 and TRBJ1-3; 7 bases are shared with TRBD1. Germline V gene lookup returns CDR1 SEHNR and CDR2 FQNEAQ (reference sequence). The CDR3 sequence is 15 residues long. V lost 4 bases to trimming and J lost 1 base; unmatched junction nucleotides: 4. The chain's CDR3 is CASSSGQASGNTIYF. Here the CDR3 DNA reads TGTGCCAGCAGCTCTGGACAGGCATCTGGAAACACCATATATTTT.

Comments on this clone: The junction departs from the called germline gene at one end, perhaps through a read error. The chain carries TRBV18 and TRBJ1-5, with 7 bases identical to TRBD1. This CDR3 is 15 amino acids long. CDR1 is KGHSH and CDR2 is LQKENI in the germline V gene. CDR3 sequence (DNA): TGTGCCAGCTCTCCACAGGGGTGGGTTAGTCAGCCCCAGCATTTT. This encodes CASSPQGWVSQPQHF. The whole variable domain, remainder taken from reference TRBV18 and TRBJ1-5, is NAGVMQNPRHLVRRRGQEARLRCSPMKGHSHVYWYRQLPEEGLKFMVYLQKENIIDESGMPKERFSAEFPKEGPSILRIQQVVRGDSAAYFCASSPQGWVSQPQHFGDGTRLSIL.

The chain has TRBV9 and TRBJ1-1; 8 positions agree with TRBD1. V trimming: 0 bases; J trimming: 0 bases; junction bases outside the gene matches: 7. CDR1 SGDLS and CDR2 YYNGEE come from the germline V gene. This CDR3 region has 17 residues. The CDR3 here is CASSVVDRVLMNTEAFF. CDR3 in DNA: TGTGCCAGCAGCGTAGTGGACAGGGTGCTAATGAACACTGAAGCTTTCTTT.

The genes are TRBV19 and TRBJ2-3; 8 bases agree with TRBD2. Germline V lookup: CDR1 LNHDA, CDR2 SQIVND (reference sequence). V lost 1 base to trimming and J lost 3 bases; unmatched junction nucleotides: 6. The CDR3 length is 16 residues. In DNA form, the CDR3 reads TGTGCCAGTAGTATAGCTAGCGGGTCCCAGACAGATACGCAGTATTTT. Translated, it gives CASSIASGSQTDTQYF.

Details on this clone: This sample also contains other DNA sequences that code for the same CDR3. The V call is TRBV9, the J call TRBJ2-7, with 7 bases matching TRBD1. With V trimmed by 0 bases and J by 2 bases, 2 bases remained unmatched. The CDR3 has 14 residues. The germline CDR1 and CDR2 sequences are SGDLS and YYNGEE. The CDR3, as DNA: TGTGCCAGCAGCGTAGGACAGGGAACCTACGAGCAGTACTTC. It codes for CASSVGQGTYEQYF.